This T cell receptor (beta chain) was obtained from a study of shared clonotypes between healthy human individuals. Study conclusions and caveats: Some clonotypes were shared by all four sorted-subset donors, while others were not shared. The non-shared ones had lower generation probabilities than the shared ones.

As concerns this clone: What it binds is not known. Other DNA variants within this sample encode the same CDR3.

Researchers partitioned CD4+ cells into CD45RA+ naive and CD45RA-negative memory subsets. Some clones are missing from TCRdb's copy, which holds only in-frame ones; the method was immunoSEQ multiplex PCR. The sample lists about 600,000 clones, roughly 97% occurring once. The germline V and J ends were trimmed by 0 bases and 3 bases, with 10 bases remaining between them. The CDR3 covers 15 residues. Germline loops: CDR1 SGHRS, CDR2 YFSETQ. The receptor comes from a woman in her thirties in good health. The gene calls are TRBV5-1 and TRBJ1-5, with D perhaps TRBD1 (5 bases). Sample: naive CD4+ T cells sorted from blood. Subset defined: CD45RA+ positively selected. CDR3 sequence reads: CASSLAGAANQPQHF. Written as DNA, the CDR3 is TGCGCCAGCAGCTTGGCCGGGGCCGCCAATCAGCCCCAGCATTTT.